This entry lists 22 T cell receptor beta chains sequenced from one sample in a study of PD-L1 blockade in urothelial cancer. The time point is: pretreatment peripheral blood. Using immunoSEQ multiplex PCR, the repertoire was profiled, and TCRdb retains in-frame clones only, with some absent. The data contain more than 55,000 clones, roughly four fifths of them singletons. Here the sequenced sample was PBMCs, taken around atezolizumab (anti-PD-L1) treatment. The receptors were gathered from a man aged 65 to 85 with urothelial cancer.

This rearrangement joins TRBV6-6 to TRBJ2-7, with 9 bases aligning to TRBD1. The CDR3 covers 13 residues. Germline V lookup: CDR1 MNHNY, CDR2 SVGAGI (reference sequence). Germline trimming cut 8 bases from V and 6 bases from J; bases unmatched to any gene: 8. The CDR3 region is CASSGTGFFEQYF. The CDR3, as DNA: TGTGCCAGCTCCGGGACAGGGTTTTTCGAGCAGTACTTC.

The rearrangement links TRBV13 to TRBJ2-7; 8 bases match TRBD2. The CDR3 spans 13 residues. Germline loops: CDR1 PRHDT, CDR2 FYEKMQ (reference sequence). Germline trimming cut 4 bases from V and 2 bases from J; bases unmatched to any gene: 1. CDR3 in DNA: TGTGCCAGCAGCTCGGGACTAGCCTACGAGCAGTACTTC. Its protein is CASSSGLAYEQYF.

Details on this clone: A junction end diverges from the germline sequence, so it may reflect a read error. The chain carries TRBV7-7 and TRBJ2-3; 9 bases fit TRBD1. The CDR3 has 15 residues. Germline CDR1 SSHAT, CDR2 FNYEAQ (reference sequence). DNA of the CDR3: TGTGCTAGCAGCTTGGGGGACAGGGTTGGAGATACGCAGTATTTT. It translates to CASSLGDRVGDTQYF.

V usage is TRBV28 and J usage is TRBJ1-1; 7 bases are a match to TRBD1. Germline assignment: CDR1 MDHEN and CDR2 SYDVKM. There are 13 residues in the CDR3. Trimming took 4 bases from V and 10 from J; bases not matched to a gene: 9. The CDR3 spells CASSSWDSGRAFF. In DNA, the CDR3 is TGTGCCAGCAGTTCATGGGACAGTGGGAGAGCTTTCTTT.

CDR3 coding DNA: TGTGCCAGCAGTACCCTCGGGACAGGCGCCCGGCCCCAGCATTTT. Amino acid sequence: CASSTLGTGARPQHF. The chain carries TRBV2 and TRBJ1-5; 8 bases line up with TRBD1. The CDR3 is made up of 15 amino acids. V gave up 5 bases and J gave up 9 bases; unmatched junction bases: 12. Germline CDR1 SNHLY, CDR2 FYNNEI.

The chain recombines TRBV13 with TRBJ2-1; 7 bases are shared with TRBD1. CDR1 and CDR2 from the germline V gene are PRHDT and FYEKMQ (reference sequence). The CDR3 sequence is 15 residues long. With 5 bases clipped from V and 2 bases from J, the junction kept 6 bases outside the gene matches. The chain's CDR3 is CASSRIGTAYNEQFF. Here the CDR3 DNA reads TGTGCCAGCAGCCGAATCGGGACAGCCTACAATGAGCAGTTCTTC.

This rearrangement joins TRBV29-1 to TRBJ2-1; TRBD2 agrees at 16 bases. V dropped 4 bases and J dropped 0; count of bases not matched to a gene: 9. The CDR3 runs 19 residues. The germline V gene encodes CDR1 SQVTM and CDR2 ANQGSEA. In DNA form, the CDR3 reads TGCAGCGTTGGTCAGGCGGGACTAGCGGGAGGGAGCTCCTACAATGAGCAGTTCTTC. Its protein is CSVGQAGLAGGSSYNEQFF.

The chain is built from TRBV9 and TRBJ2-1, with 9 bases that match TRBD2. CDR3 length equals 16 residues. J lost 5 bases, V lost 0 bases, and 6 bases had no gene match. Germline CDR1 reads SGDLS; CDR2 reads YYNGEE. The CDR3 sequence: CASSVGGLAGHNEQFF. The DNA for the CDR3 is TGTGCCAGCAGCGTAGGGGGGCTAGCGGGACACAATGAGCAGTTCTTC.

In nucleotides, the CDR3 is TGTGCCACCAGCAGAGGGGTTTTGGTCCGGGAGGAAGGCTACACCTTC. It codes for CATSRGVLVREEGYTF. The J gene is TRBJ1-2, the V gene TRBV15; D call uncertain. The CDR3 covers 16 residues. The V end was cut by 1 base, the J end by 8 bases, with 20 bases between. CDR1 and CDR2 from the germline V gene are LNHNV and YYDKDF (reference sequence).

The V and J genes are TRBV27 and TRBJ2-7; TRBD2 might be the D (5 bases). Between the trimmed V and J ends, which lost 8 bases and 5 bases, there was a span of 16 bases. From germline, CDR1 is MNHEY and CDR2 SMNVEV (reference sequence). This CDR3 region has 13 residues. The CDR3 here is CASLPSGGHEQYF. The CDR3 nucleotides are TGTGCCAGCCTGCCCAGCGGAGGCCACGAGCAGTACTTC.

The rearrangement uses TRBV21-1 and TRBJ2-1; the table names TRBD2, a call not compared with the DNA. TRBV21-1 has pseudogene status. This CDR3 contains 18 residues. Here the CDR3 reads CASSFWRPRLDFYNEQFF. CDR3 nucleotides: TGTGCCAGCAGCTTCTGGAGACCGCGACTCGACTTCTACAATGAGCAGTTCTTC.

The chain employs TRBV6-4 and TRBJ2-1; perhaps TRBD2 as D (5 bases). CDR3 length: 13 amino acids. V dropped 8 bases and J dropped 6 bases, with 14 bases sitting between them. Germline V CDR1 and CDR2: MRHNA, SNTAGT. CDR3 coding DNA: TGTGCCAGCTCGGGGATAGGAGGCAATGAGCAGTTCTTC. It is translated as CASSGIGGNEQFF.

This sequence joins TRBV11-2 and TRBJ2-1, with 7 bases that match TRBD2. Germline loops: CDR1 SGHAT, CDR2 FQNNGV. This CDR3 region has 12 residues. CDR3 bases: TGTGCGGTGACTAGCTACTACAATGAGCAGTTCTTC. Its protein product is CAVTSYYNEQFF. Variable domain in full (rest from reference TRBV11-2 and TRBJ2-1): EAGVAQSPRYKIIEKRQSVAFWCNPISGHATLYWYQQILGQGPKLLIQFQNNGVVDDSQLPKDRFSAERLKGVDSTLKIQPAKLEDSAVYLCAVTSYYNEQFFGPGTRLTVL.

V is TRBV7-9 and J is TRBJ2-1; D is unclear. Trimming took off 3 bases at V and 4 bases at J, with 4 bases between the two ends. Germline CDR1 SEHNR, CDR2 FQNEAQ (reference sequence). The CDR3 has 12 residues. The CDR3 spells CASSFGYNEQFF. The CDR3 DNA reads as TGTGCCAGCAGCTTCGGTTACAATGAGCAGTTCTTC.

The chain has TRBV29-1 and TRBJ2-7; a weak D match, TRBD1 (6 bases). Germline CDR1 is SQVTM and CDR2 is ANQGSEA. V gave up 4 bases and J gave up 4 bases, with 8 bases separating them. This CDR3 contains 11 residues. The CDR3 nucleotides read TGCAGCGTTGCAGGGGAGTACGAGCAGTACTTC. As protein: CSVAGEYEQYF.

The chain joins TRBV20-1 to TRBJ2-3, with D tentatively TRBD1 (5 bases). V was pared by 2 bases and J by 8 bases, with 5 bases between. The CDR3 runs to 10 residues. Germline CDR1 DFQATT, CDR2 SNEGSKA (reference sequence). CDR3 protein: CSARRGTQYF. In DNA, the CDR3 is TGCAGTGCTAGAAGGGGTACGCAGTATTTT.

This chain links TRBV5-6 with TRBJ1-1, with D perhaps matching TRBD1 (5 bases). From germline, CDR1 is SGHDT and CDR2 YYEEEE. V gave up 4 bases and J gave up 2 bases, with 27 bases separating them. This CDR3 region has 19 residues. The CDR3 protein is CASSRWGRAGTRINTEAFF. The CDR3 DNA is TGTGCCAGCAGCCGTTGGGGCCGGGCAGGCACCCGGATCAACACTGAAGCTTTCTTT.

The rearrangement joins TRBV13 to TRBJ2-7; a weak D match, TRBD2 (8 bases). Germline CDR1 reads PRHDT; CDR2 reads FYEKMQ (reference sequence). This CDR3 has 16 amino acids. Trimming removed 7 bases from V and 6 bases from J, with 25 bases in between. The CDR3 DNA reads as TGTGCCAGCATCCCCGAAGGGGGCGGGAGGTTTGGCGAGCAGTACTTC. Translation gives CASIPEGGGRFGEQYF.

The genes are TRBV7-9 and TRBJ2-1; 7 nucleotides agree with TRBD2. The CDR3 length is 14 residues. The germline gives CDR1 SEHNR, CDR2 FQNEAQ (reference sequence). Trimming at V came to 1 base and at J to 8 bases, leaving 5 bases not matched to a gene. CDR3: CASSLVTSEDEQFF. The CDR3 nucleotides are TGTGCCAGCAGCTTAGTAACTAGCGAGGATGAGCAGTTCTTC.

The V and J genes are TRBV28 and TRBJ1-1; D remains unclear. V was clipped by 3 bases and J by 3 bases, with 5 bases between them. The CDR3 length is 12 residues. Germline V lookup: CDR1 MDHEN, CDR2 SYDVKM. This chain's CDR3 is CASSFEDTEAFF. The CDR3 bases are TGTGCCAGCAGTTTTGAGGACACTGAAGCTTTCTTT.

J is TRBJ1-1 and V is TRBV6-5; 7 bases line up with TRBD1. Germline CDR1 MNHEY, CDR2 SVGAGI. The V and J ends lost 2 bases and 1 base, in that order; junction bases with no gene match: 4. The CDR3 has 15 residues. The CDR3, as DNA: TGTGCCAGCAGTTACGGAGGGGGCAAGAACACTGAAGCTTTCTTT. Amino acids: CASSYGGGKNTEAFF.

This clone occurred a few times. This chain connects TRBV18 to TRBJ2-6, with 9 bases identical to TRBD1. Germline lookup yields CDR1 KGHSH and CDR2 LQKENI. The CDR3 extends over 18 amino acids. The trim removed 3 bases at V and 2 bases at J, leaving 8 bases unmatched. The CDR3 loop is CASSPEDRGLTGANVLTF. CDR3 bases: TGTGCCAGCTCACCTGAGGACAGGGGCTTAACTGGGGCCAACGTCCTGACTTTC.